The sequence of this T cell receptor (beta chain) was determined in a study of T cell responses to AZD1222 COVID-19 vaccine (TCRdb year 2021). Regarding the complete study: TCR sequencing covered fewer than 250 trial participants: 200 to 220 given two doses of AZD1222 and about 26 given two doses of MenACWY control vaccine. Enrollment into the trials was organized by age into subgroups of 18-55, 56-69 and 70-plus years, and those subgroups contained roughly 150, 30 and 60 TCR-sequenced participants, respectively. General study outcomes and caveats: Conclusions about previously exposed vaccinees were limited because only six or seven AZD1222 recipients were SARS-CoV-2 seropositive at baseline. Most participants were white British and females outnumbered males, and the authors suggested that clonal diversity may have been underestimated. Because no samples from the day 14 peak response were available, repertoires could be characterized only after the peak T cell response. Epitopes outside the regions mutated in the B.1.351 and B.1.1.7 variants were reportedly recognized by nearly half of the unique spike-specific TCRs. After two AZD1222 doses, both the breadth and the depth of spike-specific TCRs were significantly higher than at day 0 and than in MenACWY recipients. Vaccine-associated CD4 TCRs spanned the whole spike protein, with dominant responses in regions 160-218 and 743-854. In the small 56-69-year group, the increase in depth fell short of significance, most likely because of low power.

The time point tag for this specimen amounts to: about 28 days (+/-7) after the second vaccine dose. What this sample's treatment or condition label stands for: meningococcal conjugate vaccine given as trial control. The vaccinee samples were drawn from two UK trials, COV001 and COV002, one of which was a single-blind randomized controlled phase 2/3 trial testing AZD1222 (ChAdOx1 nCoV-19) in healthy adults. Trial participant PBMC samples were collected at day 0 and day 28 after the second dose for TCRbeta chain sequencing. The V and J ends are trimmed by 6 bases and 0 bases, leaving 11 bases between them. The CDR3 spans 14 residues, from the cysteine through the phenylalanine. Left in the record is the CDR3 DNA by itself, 42 bases read in frame from the first base. Per the germline V gene, MNHEY is the CDR1 and SVGAGI is the CDR2. The CDR3 regions of human TCRbeta chains were analyzed by immunosequencing. On the study's bioinformatics: TCRs in the repertoires were compared against a reference library of SARS-CoV-2-specific TCRs that had been generated with the MIRA antigen-specificity platform. Breadth was defined as the fraction of unique TCRs that were SARS-CoV-2-associated. Depth was defined as the fraction of total T cells that were SARS-CoV-2-associated. Each spike-specific TCR was assigned to its reactive spike region and to a CD4 or CD8 class using the MIRA data. Log10-transformed breadth and depth values were compared by one-way ANOVA with Sidak's multiple comparisons tests. This is the immuneACCESS table as TCRdb keeps it, with only in-frame sequences that have V and J called. A part of the clones is gone; compared with another copy, unresolved V genes explain less than half, and the rest is unexplained. D and trimming come from the DNA, and the V and J calls and clone size come from that table. For this sample there are around 100,000 clones; roughly 86% appear just once. Jointly, the top ten make up more than 2.5% of the sample.

Concerning this clone: Its cognate antigen has yet to be identified. Base qualities are not at hand, and no much larger clone is one base apart.

The receptor chain draws on TRBV6-5 and TRBJ1-2; TRBD1 is possibly the D segment (5 matching bases). Sequences were derived from peripheral blood, sampled 28 days after the second dose of the MenACWY control vaccine. The source is an adult who received the MenACWY meningococcal vaccine as a control. The sequenced DNA is TGTGCCAGCAGGGGGGGAGGTACTAACTATGGCTACACCTTC. The translation is CASRGGGTNYGYTF.